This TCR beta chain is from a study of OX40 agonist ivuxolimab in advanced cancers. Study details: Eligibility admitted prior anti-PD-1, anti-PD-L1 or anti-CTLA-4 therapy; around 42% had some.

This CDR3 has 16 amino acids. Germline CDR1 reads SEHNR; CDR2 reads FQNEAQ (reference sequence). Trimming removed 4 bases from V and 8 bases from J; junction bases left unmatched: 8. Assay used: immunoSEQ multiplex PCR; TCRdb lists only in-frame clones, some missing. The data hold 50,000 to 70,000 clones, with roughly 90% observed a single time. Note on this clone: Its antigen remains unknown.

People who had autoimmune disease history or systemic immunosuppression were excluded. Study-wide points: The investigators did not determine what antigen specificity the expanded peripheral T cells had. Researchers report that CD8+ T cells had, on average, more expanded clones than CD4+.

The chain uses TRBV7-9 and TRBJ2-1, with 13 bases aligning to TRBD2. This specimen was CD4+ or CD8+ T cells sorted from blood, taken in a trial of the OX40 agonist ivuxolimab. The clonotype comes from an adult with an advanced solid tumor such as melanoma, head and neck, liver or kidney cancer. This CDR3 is CASSSTTSGGAHEQFF. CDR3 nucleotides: TGTGCCAGCAGCTCTACCACTAGCGGGGGGGCCCATGAGCAGTTCTTC.